These T cell receptor beta chains were read from a single sample in a study of blood T cell repertoires in COVID-19. Libraries were prepared by immunoSEQ multiplex PCR; TCRdb keeps only in-frame clonotypes and omits some of them. The sample has a few hundred thousand clones, approximately 84% seen once. Sequences were obtained from PBMCs or T cells enriched from blood (not recorded which). The receptors come from a woman aged 25-40 years who had recovered from COVID-19. CDR3s leave out the opening cysteine and the closing phenylalanine or tryptophan. The D gene is left open where the match is weak.

V	D	J	CDR3
TRBV19	-	TRBJ2-2	ASSTTGSGELF
TRBV5-6	-	TRBJ1-2	ASSLGSAEGYGYT
TRBV28	-	TRBJ2-7	ASSDQGLRFYEQY
TRBV27	-	TRBJ2-7	ASSLSGQTYEQY
TRBV3-1/TRBV3-2	TRBD1	TRBJ2-5	ASSQGERGQVETQY
TRBV28	-	TRBJ1-2	ASSSGGGLIPYGYT
TRBV19	TRBD1	TRBJ2-7	ASRPTGRSYEQY
TRBV4-3	-	TRBJ1-6	ASSQVWVGDNSPLH
TRBV12-3/TRBV12-4	-	TRBJ2-3	ASSPGGWDTQY
TRBV7-9	TRBD1	TRBJ1-2	ASSLGLGQLNYGYT
TRBV4-3	-	TRBJ1-3	ASSQDLSGSGNTIY
TRBV27	-	TRBJ1-1	ASSPYATVNTEAF
TRBV29-1	TRBD1	TRBJ1-2	SGFGTGKTGGGYT
TRBV5-1	-	TRBJ1-2	ASSRGWGLNYGYT
TRBV29-1	-	TRBJ1-1	SVYVTTVPEAF
TRBV24-1	TRBD1	TRBJ1-2	ATSDSDRDAYGYT
TRBV3-1/TRBV3-2	-	TRBJ1-6	ASSPDRGSPLH
TRBV5-1	TRBD1	TRBJ1-6	ASSLGQGGSSPLH